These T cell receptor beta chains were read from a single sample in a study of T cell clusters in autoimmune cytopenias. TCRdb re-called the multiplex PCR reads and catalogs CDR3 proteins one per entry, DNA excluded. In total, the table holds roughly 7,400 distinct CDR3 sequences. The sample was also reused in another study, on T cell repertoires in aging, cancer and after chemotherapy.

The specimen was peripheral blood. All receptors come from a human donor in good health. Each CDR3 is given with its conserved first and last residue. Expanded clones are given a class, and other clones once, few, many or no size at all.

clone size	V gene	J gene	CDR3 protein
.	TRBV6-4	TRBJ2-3	CASSDSQGADTQYF
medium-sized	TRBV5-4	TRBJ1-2	CASSYPGTGTHYGYTF
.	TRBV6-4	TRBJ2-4	CASSPQGTSGVPENIQYF
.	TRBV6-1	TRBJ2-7	CATSREGAIYEQYF
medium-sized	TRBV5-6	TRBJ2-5	CASSLGGQKGSQETQYF
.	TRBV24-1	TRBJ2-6	CATSDSVPGANVLTF
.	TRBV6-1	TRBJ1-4	CASSEGHGRNEKLFF
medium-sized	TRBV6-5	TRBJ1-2	CASRSGGGYGYTF
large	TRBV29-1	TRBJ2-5	CSVDTGFGETQYF
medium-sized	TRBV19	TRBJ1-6	CASSTRAAGVLLHF
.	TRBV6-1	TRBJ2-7	CASSEADSYEQYF
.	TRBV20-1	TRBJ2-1	CSAGTSGRSYNEQFF
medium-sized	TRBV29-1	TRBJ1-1	CSAGTLIGRGAFF